The 7 T cell receptor beta chains given below trace back to one sample, sequenced in a study of cytomegalovirus exposure and HLA in healthy donors. Both 60 Vbeta primers and 13 Jbeta primers went into the PCR. The table came from immunoSEQ multiplex PCR; TCRdb's copy has only in-frame clones and leaves some out. The sample contains around 150,000 clones, more than 70% of which appear only once. What was sequenced was PBMCs. All receptors come from a man aged 30 to 39 in good health and CMV-seronegative.

The chain has TRBV6-5 and TRBJ2-1; TRBD2 is a possible D gene (5 bases). V gave up 0 bases and J gave up 7 bases, with 13 bases separating them. The CDR3 covers 15 residues. CDR1 and CDR2 (germline): MNHEY, SVGAGI. In DNA, the CDR3 is TGTGCCAGCAGTTACTCGTTGATCAGCGGAAATGAGCAGTTCTTC. It codes for CASSYSLISGNEQFF.

This clone was seen only a few times. The chain is built from TRBV2 and TRBJ2-1, with TRBD1 matching over 9 bases. The V and J ends lost 7 bases and 3 bases, in that order; junction bases with no gene match: 7. This CDR3 is 15 amino acids long. Germline-derived CDR1 and CDR2 are SNHLY and FYNNEI. The CDR3 reads CASIQGQGDYNEQFF. CDR3 sequence (DNA): TGTGCCAGCATTCAGGGACAGGGAGACTACAATGAGCAGTTCTTC.

The V gene is TRBV2, the J gene TRBJ1-2; 8 bases align to TRBD1. This CDR3 has 15 residues. Germline loops: CDR1 SNHLY, CDR2 FYNNEI. Unmatched junction bases numbered 8, after V lost 3 bases and J lost 5 bases. The CDR3 DNA follows: TGTGCCAGCAGTGAGCGCCAGGGGGCTTGGTATGGCTACACCTTC. It yields the protein CASSERQGAWYGYTF.

This sequence joins TRBV6-5 and TRBJ2-2, with D possibly being TRBD1 (6 bases). This CDR3 contains 15 residues. Germline-derived CDR1 and CDR2 are MNHEY and SVGAGI. V was pared by 5 bases and J by 2 bases, with 12 bases between. The CDR3 here is CASSQTGLNTGELFF. The CDR3 DNA sequence: TGTGCCAGCAGTCAGACAGGCCTTAACACCGGGGAGCTGTTTTTT.

J is TRBJ2-7 and V is TRBV12-2; TRBD2 is the table's D call, not checked against the DNA. TRBV12-2 is a recognized pseudogene. The CDR3 is 13 residues long. In nucleotides, the CDR3 is TGTGCAAGTCGCACCCGGTGGGGAGACGAGCAGTACTTC. It encodes CASRTRWGDEQYF.

The chain uses TRBV29-1 and TRBJ2-7, with D maybe TRBD2 (6 bases). The CDR3 extends over 16 amino acids. V lost 7 bases to trimming and J lost 3 bases, with 25 bases between them. Germline V gene sequence: CDR1 SQVTM, CDR2 ANQGSEA. CDR3 nucleotides: TGCAGCGCCCTGGGAGGCCTCTTGGGGGGAGGCTACGAGCAGTACTTC. This encodes CSALGGLLGGGYEQYF.

This clone was observed a handful of times. The V gene is TRBV19, the J gene TRBJ1-1; TRBD1 is a possible D gene (5 bases). Germline loops: CDR1 LNHDA, CDR2 SQIVND (reference sequence). This CDR3 spans 15 amino acids. V lost 5 bases, J lost 2 bases, and 15 bases lay in between. CDR3 loop: CASSPLSQGNTEAFF. CDR3 in DNA: TGTGCCAGTAGTCCCCTCTCTCAGGGTAACACTGAAGCTTTCTTT.